The 27 T cell receptor beta chains presented below share a single source sample, sequenced in a study of CD8 T cells in ankylosing spondylitis. Study-level results: Made up of eight highly homologous variants, a TCR beta motif appeared characteristic of ankylosing spondylitis blood.

MiXCR, run by TCRdb on the 5' RACE reads, gives a single entry per CDR3 protein. The sample has some 840,000 distinct CDR3 sequences; 12% are singletons. Their antigens remain unidentified. The sample consisted of blood, either unsorted or a sorted T cell fraction (not recorded which). The receptors originated from a male donor with ankylosing spondylitis.

This clonotype was recorded many times. The chain joins TRBV7-2 to TRBJ1-3; D unclear. The ends were cut back, 5 bases at V and 3 bases at J, with 14 bases in the middle. The CDR3 totals 15 residues. The germline V gene has CDR1 SGHTA and CDR2 FQGNSA. This chain's CDR3 is CASSPLRGGGNTIYF. DNA for the CDR3: TGTGCCAGCAGCCCACTCCGGGGAGGTGGAAACACCATATATTTT.

This clonotype was observed a handful of times. CDR3 DNA: TGCGCCAGCAGCCCAGGGATGGATGAAAAACTGTTTTTT. Its protein product is CASSPGMDEKLFF. This chain uses TRBV5-1 with TRBJ1-4; D may be TRBD1 (5 bases). This CDR3 has 13 residues. Germline V gene sequence: CDR1 SGHRS, CDR2 YFSETQ. The V and J ends lost 4 bases and 6 bases respectively, with 10 bases between them.

This clonotype was seen ten or more times. The V and J genes are TRBV12-3 or TRBV12-4 and TRBJ2-1; 11 bases match TRBD2. The CDR3 contains 15 residues. V gave up 6 bases and J gave up 4 bases; unmatched junction bases: 5. The DNA for the CDR3 is TGTGCCAGCAGACAAACTAGCGGGGGTTACAATGAGCAGTTCTTC. Amino acid sequence: CASRQTSGGYNEQFF.

This clonotype was seen more than once but under ten times. The gene calls are TRBV10-2 and TRBJ2-1; D is ambiguous. Germline V lookup: CDR1 WSHSY, CDR2 SAAADI. The ends were cut back, 6 bases at V and 9 bases at J, with 15 bases in the middle. This CDR3 contains 13 residues. Written as DNA, the CDR3 is TGCGCCAGCAGCACCGTGGACGCTAGTGAGCAGTTCTTC. Its protein is CASSTVDASEQFF.

This clonotype was seen a handful of times. The CDR3 DNA sequence: TGCAGTGCTTCCCCCTATTTGTATCAGCCCCAGCATTTT. It encodes CSASPYLYQPQHF. The gene calls are TRBV20-1 and TRBJ1-5, with D unclear. This CDR3 is built from 13 residues. V dropped 5 bases and J dropped 5 bases, with 13 bases sitting between them. The germline gives CDR1 DFQATT, CDR2 SNEGSKA (reference sequence).

This clonotype was observed once. The chain links TRBV12-3 or TRBV12-4 to TRBJ2-3; perhaps TRBD2 as D (6 bases). This CDR3 region has 15 residues. The V and J ends lost 3 bases and 4 bases respectively, with 14 bases between them. CDR3 protein: CASSFFPGVADTQYF. The CDR3, as DNA: TGTGCCAGCAGTTTCTTTCCGGGGGTAGCAGATACGCAGTATTTT.

V gene TRBV10-3 combines with J gene TRBJ2-1, with D possibly being TRBD2 (5 bases). Trimming pared 5 bases from V and 4 bases from J, leaving 18 bases between. Germline CDR1 reads ENHRY; CDR2 reads SYGVKD. This CDR3 is 16 amino acids long. Here the CDR3 DNA reads TGTGCCATCAGTTTGGAGGTTACCCCAAAATACAATGAGCAGTTCTTC. Its translation is CAISLEVTPKYNEQFF.

This clonotype was recorded many times. This chain uses TRBV11-2 with TRBJ2-3, with 9 bases aligning to TRBD2. The CDR3 totals 13 residues. V was pared by 3 bases and J by 6 bases, with 1 base of the junction left unmatched. Per the germline V gene, CDR1 is SGHAT and CDR2 is FQNNGV. Here the CDR3 reads CASSFGLADTQYF. CDR3 nucleotides: TGTGCCAGCAGCTTCGGACTAGCGGATACGCAGTATTTT.

The table lists this clonotype with a few counts. The chain carries TRBV12-3 or TRBV12-4 and TRBJ2-2, with TRBD2 matching 12 bases. Losses at the gene ends were 2 bases for V and 7 bases for J; bases not matched to a gene: 8. CDR3 length: 17 residues. This chain's CDR3 is CASSLRRLAGEVGELFF. For the CDR3, the DNA is TGTGCCAGCAGTTTACGACGACTAGCGGGAGAAGTCGGGGAGCTGTTTTTT.

The rearrangement joins TRBV5-1 to TRBJ1-4, with TRBD1 matching over 9 bases. V dropped 3 bases and J dropped 5; count of bases not matched to a gene: 8. Germline values: CDR1 SGHRS, CDR2 YFSETQ. This CDR3 comprises 16 residues. CDR3 nucleotide sequence: TGCGCCAGCAGCTGGAATCCGGGACAGGGAAATGAAAAACTGTTTTTT. Its protein is CASSWNPGQGNEKLFF.

This clonotype turned up a few times. The genes are TRBV7-8 and TRBJ1-1; D possibly corresponds to TRBD1 (5 bases). The CDR3 has 14 residues. V lost 4 bases and J lost 6, with 15 bases in between. In germline, CDR1 is SGHVS, CDR2 FQNEAQ. CDR3 DNA sequence: TGTGCCAGCAGCTCAGGGACCAGTGTATCTGAAGCTTTCTTT. Its translation: CASSSGTSVSEAFF.

This chain joins TRBV6-5 and TRBJ1-5, with D hard to call. V was cut by 4 bases and J by 7 bases, with 14 bases left in between. Germline V gives CDR1 MNHEY, CDR2 SVGAGI. The CDR3 loop spans 14 amino acids. In DNA form, the CDR3 reads TGTGCCAGCAGTTCAGGACCCAGCAGGCAGCCCCAGCATTTT. Protein product: CASSSGPSRQPQHF.

This clonotype was seen only a few times. The chain couples TRBV24-1 to TRBJ2-1; 8 bases agree with TRBD2. The germline gives CDR1 KGHDR, CDR2 SFDVKD. The V and J ends lost 5 bases and 6 bases, in that order; junction bases with no gene match: 8. The CDR3 is 15 amino acids. The CDR3 is CATSVSSGGLNEQFF. The CDR3 nucleotides read TGTGCCACCAGTGTATCCAGCGGGGGTCTCAATGAGCAGTTCTTC.

The chain carries TRBV6-1 and TRBJ2-1; 10 nucleotides align to TRBD1. This CDR3 is 14 amino acids long. Germline loops: CDR1 MNHNS, CDR2 SASEGT. The J segment lost 6 bases and the V segment lost 7 bases, leaving 6 bases of the junction unmatched. The CDR3 coding sequence is TGTGCCAGCACCCCGGGACAGGGGACCAATGAGCAGTTCTTC. Its translation: CASTPGQGTNEQFF.

The chain recombines TRBV5-1 with TRBJ2-2, with D perhaps TRBD1 (6 bases). The CDR3 contains 14 residues. Germline lookup yields CDR1 SGHRS and CDR2 YFSETQ. Trimming pared 3 bases from V and 2 bases from J, leaving 8 bases between. The CDR3 nucleotides are TGCGCCAGCAGCTCGGACAGCAACACCGGGGAGCTGTTTTTT. It encodes CASSSDSNTGELFF. Full variable domain (rest looked up from reference TRBV5-1 and TRBJ2-2): KAGVTQTPRYLIKTRGQQVTLSCSPISGHRSVSWYQQTPGQGLQFLFEYFSETQRNKGNFPGRFSGRQFSNSRSEMNVSTLELGDSALYLCASSSDSNTGELFFGEGSRLTVL.

This clonotype occurred a few times. A junction boundary mismatches the germline segment, possibly from a read error. The chain's CDR3 is CASTLLSGLARPYNEQFF. As DNA, the CDR3 is TGTGCCAGCACTTTACTATCTGGGCTAGCCCGACCTTACAATGAGCAGTTCTTC. The chain combines TRBV28 with TRBJ2-1; D is possibly TRBD2 (5 bases). The CDR3 is 18 residues long. CDR1 is MDHEN, CDR2 SYDVKM, per germline.

The chain joins TRBV27 to TRBJ1-3, with D possibly TRBD1 on 6 matching bases. The germline V gene encodes CDR1 MNHEY and CDR2 SMNVEV (reference sequence). The CDR3 is made up of 16 amino acids. V lost 3 bases and J 0 bases, leaving 12 bases between the germline ends. This CDR3 reads CASSLGGQYSGNTIYF. CDR3 DNA: TGTGCCAGCAGTTTGGGGGGGCAGTACTCTGGAAACACCATATATTTT.

The sample holds a few counts of this clonotype. The chain couples TRBV20-1 to TRBJ1-2; D ambiguous. Germline assignment: CDR1 DFQATT and CDR2 SNEGSKA (reference sequence). The length of the CDR3 is 12 residues. Trimming stripped 5 bases from V and 2 bases from J, with 9 bases between. In DNA, the CDR3 is TGCAGTGCTGCAGAATCAAACTATGGCTACACCTTC. Its translation: CSAAESNYGYTF.

J is TRBJ2-1 and V is TRBV20-1; D not resolved. Germline assignment: CDR1 DFQATT and CDR2 SNEGSKA (reference sequence). Trimming removed 6 bases at V and 6 bases at J, with 6 bases between. The CDR3 runs to 10 residues. The CDR3 DNA reads as TGCAGTGCCATTGCCAATGAGCAGTTCTTC. Encoded protein: CSAIANEQFF.

There are a few counts of this clonotype. The rearrangement uses TRBV7-6 and TRBJ2-1; TRBD2 agrees at 11 bases. The length of the CDR3 is 15 residues. J lost 4 bases, V lost 5 bases, and 4 bases had no gene match. Germline CDR1 is SGHVS and CDR2 is FNYEAQ. CDR3 region: CASSVGLAEYNEQFF. CDR3 coding DNA: TGTGCCAGCAGCGTGGGACTAGCGGAGTACAATGAGCAGTTCTTC.

This clonotype appeared many times. Mismatch with germline at one junction end may stem from a read error. The rearrangement joins TRBV5-1 to TRBJ2-7, with TRBD2 as a possible D gene (6 bases). Germline V gene data show CDR1 as SGHRS and CDR2 as YFSETQ. The CDR3 spans 13 residues. CDR3 residues: CASSLGGRYEQYF. The CDR3 DNA reads TGTGCCAGCAGTCTTGGAGGGAGGTACGAGCAGTACTTC.

The chain has TRBV10-3 and TRBJ1-6; D unresolved. Germline-derived CDR1 and CDR2 are ENHRY and SYGVKD. CDR3 size: 15 residues. V was pared by 8 bases and J by 0 bases, with 11 bases between. The CDR3 coding sequence is TGTGCCATCGGCCTAGGGAGCTCCTATAATTCACCCCTCCACTTT. This encodes CAIGLGSSYNSPLHF.

There are many counts of this clonotype. The rearrangement joins TRBV2 to TRBJ2-7; D not certain. This CDR3 contains 12 residues. Germline V lookup: CDR1 SNHLY, CDR2 FYNNEI. Trimming left V 5 bases short and J 1 base short, with 6 bases between. CDR3 region: CASSHGSYEQYF. In DNA, the CDR3 is TGTGCCAGCAGTCACGGATCCTACGAGCAGTACTTC.

This clonotype came up a few times. The chain is built from TRBV6-1 and TRBJ2-3, with D hard to call. Trimming removed 4 bases from V and 7 bases from J, with 12 bases in between. Germline CDR1 MNHNS, CDR2 SASEGT. The CDR3 is 13 amino acids. CDR3 protein: CASSARLSHTQYF. The DNA of the CDR3 is TGTGCCAGCAGTGCCCGACTGAGCCATACGCAGTATTTT.

The V gene is TRBV19, the J gene TRBJ1-5, with D maybe TRBD1 (6 bases). Germline V gene lookup returns CDR1 LNHDA and CDR2 SQIVND (reference sequence). This CDR3 is built from 17 residues. The V gene lost 2 bases and the J gene lost 6 bases, with 20 bases spanning the gap. The CDR3 here is CASSIKAWGAWFQPQHF. The CDR3 DNA follows: TGTGCCAGTAGTATAAAAGCCTGGGGGGCATGGTTTCAGCCCCAGCATTTT.

This clonotype was observed a handful of times. This sequence joins TRBV24-1 and TRBJ2-3; maybe TRBD2 (6 bases). CDR3 length: 15 residues. V was clipped by 5 bases and J by 0 bases, with 11 bases between them. Germline CDR1 KGHDR, CDR2 SFDVKD. In nucleotides, the CDR3 is TGTGCCACCAGTGGGAGGGACCCTAGCACAGATACGCAGTATTTT. Translating it yields CATSGRDPSTDTQYF.

In DNA form, the CDR3 reads TGCAGCGCCGACCTACAGGGAGGCTATGGCTACACCTTC. Protein product: CSADLQGGYGYTF. The chain joins TRBV29-1 to TRBJ1-2; tentative D call: TRBD1 (6 bases). This CDR3 contains 13 residues. The V end lost 7 bases, the J end lost 4 bases, and 16 bases lay between the germline ends. Germline values: CDR1 SQVTM, CDR2 ANQGSEA.